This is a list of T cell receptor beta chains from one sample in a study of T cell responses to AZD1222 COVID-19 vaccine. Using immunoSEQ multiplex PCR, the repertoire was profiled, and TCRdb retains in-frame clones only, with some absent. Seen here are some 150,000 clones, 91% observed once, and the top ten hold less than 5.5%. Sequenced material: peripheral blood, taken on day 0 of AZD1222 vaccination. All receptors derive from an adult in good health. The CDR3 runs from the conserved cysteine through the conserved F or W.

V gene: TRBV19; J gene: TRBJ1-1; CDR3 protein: CASSTLDRYTEAFF
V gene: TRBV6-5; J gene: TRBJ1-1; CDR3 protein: CASSRTGRDTEAFF
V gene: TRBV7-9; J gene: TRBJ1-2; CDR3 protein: CASSPTPGGHHYGYTF
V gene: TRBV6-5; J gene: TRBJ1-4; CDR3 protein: CASSYSRGEKLFF
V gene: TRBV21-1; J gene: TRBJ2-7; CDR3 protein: CASKLQGTSGKFQYYEQYF
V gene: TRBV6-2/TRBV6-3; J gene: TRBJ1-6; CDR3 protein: CATSVDPPRSYNSPLHF
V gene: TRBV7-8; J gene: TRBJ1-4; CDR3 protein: CASSLTQGAREKLFF
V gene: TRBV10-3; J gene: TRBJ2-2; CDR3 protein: CAIRGAGELFF
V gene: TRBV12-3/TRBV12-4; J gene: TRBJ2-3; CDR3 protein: CASRMGSIGQYF
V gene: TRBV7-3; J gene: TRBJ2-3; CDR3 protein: CASSLNGGATDTQYF
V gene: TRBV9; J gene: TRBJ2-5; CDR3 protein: CASSVSGGAGETQYF
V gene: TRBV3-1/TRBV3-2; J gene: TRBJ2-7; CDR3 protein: CASSPGGSLSYEQYF
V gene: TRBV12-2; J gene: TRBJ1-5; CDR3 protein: CASRLNSNQPQHF
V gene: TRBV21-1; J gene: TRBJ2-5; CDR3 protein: CASSGRMEETQYF
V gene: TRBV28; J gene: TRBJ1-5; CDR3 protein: CASSLLGQGNNQPQHF
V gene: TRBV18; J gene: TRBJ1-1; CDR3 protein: CASSSDENTEAFF
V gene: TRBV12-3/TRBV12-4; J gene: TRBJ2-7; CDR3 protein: CASSSDSYEQYF
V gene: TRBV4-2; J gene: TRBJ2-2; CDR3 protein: CASSLHGKAGELFF
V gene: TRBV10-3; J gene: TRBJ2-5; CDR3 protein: CAIRDREQETQYF
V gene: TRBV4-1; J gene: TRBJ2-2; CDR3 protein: CASSQARELFF
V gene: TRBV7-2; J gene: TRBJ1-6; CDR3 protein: CASSLAGTPNSPLHF
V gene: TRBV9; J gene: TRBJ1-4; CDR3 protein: CASSPGGGLNEKLFF
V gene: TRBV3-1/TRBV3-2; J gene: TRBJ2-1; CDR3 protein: CASTRGGSYNEQFF
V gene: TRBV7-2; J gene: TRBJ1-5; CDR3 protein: CASSSGRRDSNQPQHF
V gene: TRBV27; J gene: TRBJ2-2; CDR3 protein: CASSWGTPNTGELFF
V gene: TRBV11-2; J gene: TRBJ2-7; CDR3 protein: CASSLTSGAGYEQYF
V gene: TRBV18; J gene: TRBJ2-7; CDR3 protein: CASSVAGDRYEQYF
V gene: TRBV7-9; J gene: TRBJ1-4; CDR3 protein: CASSLGTGNEKLFF
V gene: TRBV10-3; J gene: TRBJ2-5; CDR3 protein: CAISDWGAPEETQYF
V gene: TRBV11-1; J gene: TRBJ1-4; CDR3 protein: CASSVVGGGNEKLFF
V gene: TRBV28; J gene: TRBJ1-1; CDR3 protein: CASSPWTQVGTEAFF
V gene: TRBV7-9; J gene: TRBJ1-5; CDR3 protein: CASSPDSRNQPQHF
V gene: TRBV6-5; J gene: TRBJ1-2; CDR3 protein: CASTNGGSLNYGYTF
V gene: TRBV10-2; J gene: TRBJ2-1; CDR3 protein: CASSELSSYNEQFF
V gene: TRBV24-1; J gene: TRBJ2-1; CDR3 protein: CATSDRGPGQGKNPLNNEQFF
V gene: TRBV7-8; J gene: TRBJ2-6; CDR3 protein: CASSFQGTGANVLTF
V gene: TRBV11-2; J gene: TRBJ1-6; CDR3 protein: CASSLGPEQGRNSPLHF
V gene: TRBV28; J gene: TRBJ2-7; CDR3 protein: CASSLTWTSGRPGTYEQYF
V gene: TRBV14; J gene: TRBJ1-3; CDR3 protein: CASSQDSRRPVGNTIYF
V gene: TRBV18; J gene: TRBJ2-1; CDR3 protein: CASSRDTMIKSSYNEQFF
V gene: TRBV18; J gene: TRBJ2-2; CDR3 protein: CASSPRLAGNGELFF
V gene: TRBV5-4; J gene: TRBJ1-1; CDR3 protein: CASSSKQGQNTEAFF
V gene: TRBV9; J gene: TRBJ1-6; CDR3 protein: CASSPSGTGFSPLHF
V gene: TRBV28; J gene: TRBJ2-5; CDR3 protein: CASSAAGGSRETQYF
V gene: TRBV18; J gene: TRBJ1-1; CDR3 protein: CASSPSTANTEAFF
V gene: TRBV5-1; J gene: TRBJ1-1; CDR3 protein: CASSSGRPTEAFF
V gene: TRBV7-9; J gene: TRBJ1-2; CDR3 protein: CASSLIGGSGYTF
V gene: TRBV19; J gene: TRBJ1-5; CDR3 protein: CASSIGDVLNQPQHF
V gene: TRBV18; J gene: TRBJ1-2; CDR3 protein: CASSPRGLLLDGYTF
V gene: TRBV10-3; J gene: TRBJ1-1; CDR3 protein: CAISGRPGDTEAFF
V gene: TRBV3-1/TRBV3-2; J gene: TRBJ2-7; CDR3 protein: CASSQKPGAGIQYEQYF
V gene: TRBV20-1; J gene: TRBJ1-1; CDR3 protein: CSASFGWAPTEAFF